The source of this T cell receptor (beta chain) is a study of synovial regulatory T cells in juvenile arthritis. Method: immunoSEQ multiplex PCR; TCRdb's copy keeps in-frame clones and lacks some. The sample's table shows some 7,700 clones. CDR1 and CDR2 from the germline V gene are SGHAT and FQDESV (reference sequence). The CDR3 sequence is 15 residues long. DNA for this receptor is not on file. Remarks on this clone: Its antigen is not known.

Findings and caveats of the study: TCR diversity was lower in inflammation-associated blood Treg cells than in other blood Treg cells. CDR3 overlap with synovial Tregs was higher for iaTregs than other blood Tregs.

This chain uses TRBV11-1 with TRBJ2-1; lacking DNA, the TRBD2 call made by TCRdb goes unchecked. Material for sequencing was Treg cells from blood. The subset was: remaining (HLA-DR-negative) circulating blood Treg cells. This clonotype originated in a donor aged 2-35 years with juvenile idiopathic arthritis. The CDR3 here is CASSVTAILVYEQFF. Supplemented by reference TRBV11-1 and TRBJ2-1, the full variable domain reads EAEVAQSPRYKITEKSQAVAFWCDPISGHATLYWYRQILGQGPELLVQFQDESVVDDSQLPKDRFSAERLKGVDSTLKIQPAELGDSAMYLCASSVTAILVYEQFFGPGTRLTVL.